This record concerns one T cell receptor (beta chain) sequence. This clonotype was found a few times. Its binding antigen is unknown. The input lacks base qualities; no much larger clone sits a single base away. The CDR3 covers 16 residues, taking in both the cysteine and the phenylalanine. The retained sequence is limited to the CDR3, 48 bases, with the frame set at the first base. The germline V end is reduced by 0 bases and the J end by 2 bases; junction bases left unmatched: 4. CDR1 is given as MGHRA and CDR2 as YSYEKL, both from the germline V gene. These data are taken from a study of T-cell reconstitution after alpha-beta-depleted transplantation in children (dated by TCRdb to the mid-2010s). At the level of the whole study: Using TCR repertoire profiling, the study quantitatively followed how T-cell immune reconstitution unfolded in children after TCRalphabeta/CD19-depleted allogeneic hematopoietic cell transplantation.

Libraries were made using PCR. Sequenced using an Illumina HiSeq 2500. Molecular barcoding was employed in the preparation of TCR libraries, with unique molecular identifiers being used to normalize TCRbeta repertoire quantification. Through fastp at Q25 and MiXCR, TCRdb rebuilt clones from the public reads, retaining in-frame beta chains. Each CDR3 protein gets just one entry, which takes the most common genes and DNA from the rows behind it. For this sample there are about 980,000 distinct CDR3 sequences; roughly 31% appear just once. The top ten hold about 28% of the sample. Overall results and qualifications from the work: The apparently early recovery of alphabetaT-cell counts about two months after transplant reportedly depended on only several hundred rapidly expanded clones that came from non-depleted graft cells. In some patients, the high TCRbeta diversity seen at day 60 was put down to recipient T cells and intrathymic progenitors that had survived conditioning. Over the following months the frequencies of hyperexpanded clones went down, and after one year T-cell counts and TCRbeta diversity were mostly credited to newly produced T cells.

What the treatment or condition label conveys for this sample: allogeneic hematopoietic cell transplantation with graft depleted of TCRalphabeta T cells and CD19 B cells. The transplant recipients were children given TCRalphabeta/CD19-depleted allogeneic hematopoietic cell grafts. The sequencing here drew on PBMCs, mostly from graft donor cells, taken 360 days after TCRalphabeta/CD19-depleted stem cell transplant. This receptor chain uses TRBV4-1 and TRBJ2-7; 10 middle bases align to TRBD2. The clonotype comes from a boy in the first two years of life who had a stem cell transplant for SCID, so the T cells may come from the graft donor. At the DNA level, the sequence is TGCGCCAGCAGCCAAGATGGTAGCGGGGGGCCCTACGAGCAGTACTTC. The translation is CASSQDGSGGPYEQYF.